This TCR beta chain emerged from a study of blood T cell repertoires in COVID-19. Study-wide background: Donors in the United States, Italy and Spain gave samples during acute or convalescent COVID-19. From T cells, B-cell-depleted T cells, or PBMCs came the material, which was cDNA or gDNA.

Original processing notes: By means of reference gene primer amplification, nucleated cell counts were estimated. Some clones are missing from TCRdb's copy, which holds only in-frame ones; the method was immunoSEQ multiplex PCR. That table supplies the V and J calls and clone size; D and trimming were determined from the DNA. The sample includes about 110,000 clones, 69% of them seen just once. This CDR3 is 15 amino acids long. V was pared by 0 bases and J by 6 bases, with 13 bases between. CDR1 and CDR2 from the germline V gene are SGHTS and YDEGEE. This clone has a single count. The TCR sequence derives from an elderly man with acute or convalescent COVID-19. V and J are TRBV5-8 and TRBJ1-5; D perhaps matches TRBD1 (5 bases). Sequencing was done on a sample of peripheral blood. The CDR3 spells CASSLEGKSRQPQHF. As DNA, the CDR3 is TGTGCCAGCAGCTTGGAGGGGAAGAGTCGTCAGCCCCAGCATTTT.